These 20 T cell receptor beta chains were sequenced from one sample in a study of blood T cell repertoires in COVID-19. Data came from immunoSEQ multiplex PCR; TCRdb stores just in-frame clones and leaves some out. The sample has some 110,000 clones, approximately 90% seen once. The source material was peripheral blood. Receptor source: a man in his fifties with COVID-19, enrolled during active disease.

The chain combines TRBV6-5 with TRBJ2-7, with a tentative D call TRBD1 (6 bases). CDR1 and CDR2 (germline): MNHEY, SVGAGI. CDR3 size: 13 residues. Deletions cut 2 bases from V and 6 bases from J, with 11 bases between. DNA for the CDR3: TGTGCCAGCAGTTACGATCTGACAGGCGAGCAGTACGTC. This gives the protein CASSYDLTGEQYV.

The genes are TRBV29-1 and TRBJ2-7; D unclear. Trimming removed 8 bases at V and 2 bases at J, with 10 bases between. CDR3 length: 11 residues. Germline CDR1 reads SQVTM; CDR2 reads ANQGSEA. The CDR3 region is CSPHLTYEQYF. DNA for the CDR3: TGCAGCCCACATTTAACCTACGAGCAGTACTTC.

The J gene is TRBJ1-5, the V gene TRBV2; 7 bases fit TRBD1. From germline, CDR1 is SNHLY and CDR2 FYNNEI. J lost 5 bases, V lost 6 bases, and 7 bases had no gene match. This CDR3 spans 14 amino acids. The CDR3 protein is CASSLQGTYQPQHF. In DNA, the CDR3 is TGTGCCAGCAGCTTACAGGGGACTTATCAGCCCCAGCATTTT.

The genes are TRBV7-2 and TRBJ2-1; 13 bases are shared with TRBD2. The junction had 6 bases not matched to a gene; V was cut back by 4 bases and J by 9 bases. Per the germline V gene, CDR1 is SGHTA and CDR2 is FQGNSA. The CDR3 extends over 15 amino acids. The CDR3 is CASSYRLAGGGEQFF. DNA for the CDR3: TGTGCCAGCAGCTACAGACTAGCGGGAGGAGGTGAGCAGTTCTTC.

The V call is TRBV24-1, the J call TRBJ2-1; 9 bases align to TRBD1. J gave up 4 bases and V 4 bases, and 4 bases lay outside the gene matches. This CDR3 is built from 15 residues. Per the germline V gene, CDR1 is KGHDR and CDR2 is SFDVKD. The CDR3, as DNA: TGTGCCACCAGTGACACCGGGACAGGGTACAATGAGCAGTTCTTC. This translates into CATSDTGTGYNEQFF.

V usage is TRBV4-1 and J usage is TRBJ2-7; 7 nucleotides line up with TRBD1. V lost 4 bases, J lost 5 bases, and 8 bases stayed unmatched. This CDR3 region has 14 residues. The germline V gene has CDR1 MGHRA and CDR2 YSYEKL. The DNA for the CDR3 is TGCGCCAGCAGCCCAGGGGACAGCGTAGACGAGCAGTACTTC. It yields the protein CASSPGDSVDEQYF.

This clone was observed a single time. The V call is TRBV12-3 or TRBV12-4, the J call TRBJ1-1, with D possibly being TRBD1 (5 bases). V lost 5 bases to trimming and J lost 8 bases, with 15 bases between them. The CDR3 loop spans 13 amino acids. Here the CDR3 reads CASSLGQKREAFF. The CDR3 nucleotides are TGTGCCAGCAGTCTGGGGCAGAAACGGGAAGCTTTCTTT.

This sequence joins TRBV30 and TRBJ2-1; 10 bases are a match to TRBD2. The J segment lost 14 bases and the V segment lost 2 bases, leaving 3 bases of the junction unmatched. This CDR3 has 11 amino acids. Looked up from germline, CDR1 is GTSNPN and CDR2 is SVGIG (reference sequence). The CDR3 DNA reads as TGTGCCTGGAGTAAGCGGGAGGGAAAGTTCTTC. This gives the protein CAWSKREGKFF.

The chain carries TRBV19 and TRBJ2-3; perhaps TRBD1 as D (6 bases). The CDR3 is 14 amino acids. Trimming left V 5 bases short and J 0 bases short, with 9 bases between. Germline CDR1 reads LNHDA; CDR2 reads SQIVND (reference sequence). This CDR3 is CASSLGQSTDTQYF. CDR3 DNA: TGTGCCAGTAGTCTCGGACAGAGCACAGATACGCAGTATTTT.

The chain combines TRBV5-1 with TRBJ1-4; 9 bases fit TRBD1. Germline lookup yields CDR1 SGHRS and CDR2 YFSETQ. This CDR3 has 14 amino acids. V dropped 4 bases and J dropped 8; count of bases not matched to a gene: 6. The CDR3 sequence is CASSGTGGAEKLFF. Here the CDR3 DNA reads TGCGCCAGCAGCGGAACAGGGGGCGCGGAAAAACTGTTTTTT.

The chain has TRBV2 and TRBJ2-1; D not certain. V lost 1 base and J lost 3, with 4 bases in between. The V gene's germline CDR1 is SNHLY and CDR2 FYNNEI. The CDR3 contains 13 residues. This chain's CDR3 is CASSEDSYNEQFF. For the CDR3, the DNA is TGTGCCAGCAGTGAAGACAGCTACAATGAGCAGTTCTTC.

The V gene is TRBV6-5, the J gene TRBJ2-7, with TRBD2 identical over 7 bases. The CDR3 runs to 15 residues. The germline gives CDR1 MNHEY, CDR2 SVGAGI. After removal of 0 bases from V and 3 bases from J, the junction contained 5 bases not matched to a gene. This CDR3 reads CASSYSAGAIYEQYV. In DNA form, the CDR3 reads TGTGCCAGCAGTTACTCCGCGGGAGCGATCTACGAGCAGTACGTC.

The chain employs TRBV5-1 and TRBJ2-6, with 7 bases aligning to TRBD1. V shed 0 bases and J 2 bases; nucleotides not matched to a gene: 8. The CDR3 has 18 amino acids. CDR1 SGHRS and CDR2 YFSETQ come from the germline V gene. In nucleotides, the CDR3 is TGCGCCAGCAGCTTGGATCCACAGGGGTTCGCTGGGGCCAACGTCCTGACTTTC. Translation: CASSLDPQGFAGANVLTF.

The rearrangement links TRBV5-6 to TRBJ1-5; TRBD1 matches at 7 bases. Germline V gene data show CDR1 as SGHDT and CDR2 as YYEEEE. Trimming took 0 bases from V and 6 from J; bases not matched to a gene: 12. The CDR3 has 17 residues. The CDR3, as DNA: TGTGCCAGCAGCTTGGTCCAGGGGGGTGGGTACGGTCAGCCCCAGCATTTT. Its protein product is CASSLVQGGGYGQPQHF.

This chain joins TRBV20-1 and TRBJ1-2, with D possibly being TRBD1 (5 bases). The CDR3 consists of 11 residues. Germline CDR1 and CDR2: DFQATT and SNEGSKA (reference sequence). The V gene lost 5 bases and the J gene lost 4 bases, with 8 bases spanning the gap. CDR3 loop: CSAYTGYGYTF. DNA for the CDR3: TGCAGTGCTTATACAGGCTATGGCTACACCTTC.

This clone has only one observation. V usage is TRBV2 and J usage is TRBJ2-5; 13 bases are a match to TRBD2. Per the germline V gene, CDR1 is SNHLY and CDR2 is FYNNEI. The length of the CDR3 is 15 residues. Germline trimming cut 6 bases from V and 3 bases from J; bases unmatched to any gene: 4. The DNA of the CDR3 is TGTGCCAGCAGCGGAGGACTAGCGGGAGAAGAGACCCAGTACTTC. Translated, it gives CASSGGLAGEETQYF.

The chain has TRBV29-1 and TRBJ2-5; D possibly corresponds to TRBD2 (5 bases). Germline V lookup: CDR1 SQVTM, CDR2 ANQGSEA. V was cut by 4 bases and J by 5 bases, with 14 bases left in between. This CDR3 region has 13 residues. This CDR3 is CSVGGQSFETQYF. CDR3 DNA: TGCAGCGTTGGAGGGCAGTCCTTTGAGACCCAGTACTTC. The full variable domain, with the rest looked up from reference TRBV29-1 and TRBJ2-5, is SAVISQKPSRDICQRGTSLTIQCQVDSQVTMMFWYRQQPGQSLTLIATANQGSEATYESGFVIDKFPISRPNLTFSTLTVSNMSPEDSSIYLCSVGGQSFETQYFGPGTRLLVL.

This clone was found once. The rearrangement links TRBV7-2 to TRBJ2-1, with TRBD1 as a possible D gene (6 bases). The V end was cut by 4 bases, the J end by 9 bases, with 16 bases between. The CDR3 totals 14 residues. The germline V gene has CDR1 SGHTA and CDR2 FQGNSA. CDR3: CASSSQTGVGEQFF. Here the CDR3 DNA reads TGTGCCAGCAGCTCCCAGACAGGCGTGGGTGAGCAGTTCTTC.

J is TRBJ2-1 and V is TRBV5-8, with a possible D match to TRBD1 (8 bases). Per the germline V gene, CDR1 is SGHTS and CDR2 is YDEGEE. The CDR3 extends over 16 amino acids. The germline V and J ends were trimmed by 2 bases and 10 bases, with 22 bases remaining between them. The DNA of the CDR3 is TGTGCCAGCAGCTTCCAACAGGGGGGGAAAACAGACGAGCAGTTCTTC. Residues: CASSFQQGGKTDEQFF.

The chain employs TRBV27 and TRBJ1-1; 8 bases line up with TRBD1. Germline V lookup: CDR1 MNHEY, CDR2 SMNVEV (reference sequence). There are 13 residues in the CDR3. The J segment lost 4 bases and the V segment lost 2 bases, leaving 0 bases of the junction unmatched. CDR3 coding DNA: TGTGCCAGCAGTTTAACAGGGGGCACTGAAGCTTTCTTT. This encodes CASSLTGGTEAFF.